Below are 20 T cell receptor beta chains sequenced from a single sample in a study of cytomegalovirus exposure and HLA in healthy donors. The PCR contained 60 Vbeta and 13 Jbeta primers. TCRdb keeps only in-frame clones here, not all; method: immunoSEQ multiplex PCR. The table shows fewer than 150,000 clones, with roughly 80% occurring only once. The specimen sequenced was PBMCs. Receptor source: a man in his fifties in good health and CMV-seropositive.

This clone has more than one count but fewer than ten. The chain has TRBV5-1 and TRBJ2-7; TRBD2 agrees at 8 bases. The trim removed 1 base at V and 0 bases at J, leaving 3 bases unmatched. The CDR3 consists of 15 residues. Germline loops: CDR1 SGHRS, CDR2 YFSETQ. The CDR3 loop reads CASSLTRGASYEQYF. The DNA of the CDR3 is TGCGCCAGCAGCTTGACGCGGGGGGCCTCCTACGAGCAGTACTTC.

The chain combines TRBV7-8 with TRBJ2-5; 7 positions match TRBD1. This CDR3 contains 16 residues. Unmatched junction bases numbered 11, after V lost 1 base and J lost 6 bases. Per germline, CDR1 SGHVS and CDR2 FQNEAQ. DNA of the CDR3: TGTGCCAGCAGCTTAGACGCGACAGGGATTAGGAAGACCCAGTACTTC. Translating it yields CASSLDATGIRKTQYF.

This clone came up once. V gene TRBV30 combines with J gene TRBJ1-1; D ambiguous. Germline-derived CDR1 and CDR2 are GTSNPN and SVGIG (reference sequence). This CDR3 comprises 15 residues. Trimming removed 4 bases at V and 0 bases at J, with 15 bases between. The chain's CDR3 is CAWKRISGMNTEAFF. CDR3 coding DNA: TGTGCCTGGAAAAGAATTAGCGGGATGAACACTGAAGCTTTCTTT.

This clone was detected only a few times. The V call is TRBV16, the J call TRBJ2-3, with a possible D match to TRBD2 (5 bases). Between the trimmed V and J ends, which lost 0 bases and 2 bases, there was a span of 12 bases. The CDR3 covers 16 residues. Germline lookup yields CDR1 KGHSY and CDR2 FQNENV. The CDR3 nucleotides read TGTGCCAGCAGCCAATCGTCGCCGGACTTCACAGATACGCAGTATTTT. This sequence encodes CASSQSSPDFTDTQYF.

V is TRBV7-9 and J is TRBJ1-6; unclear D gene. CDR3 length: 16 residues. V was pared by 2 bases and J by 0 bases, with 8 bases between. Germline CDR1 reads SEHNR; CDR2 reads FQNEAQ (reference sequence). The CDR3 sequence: CASSLTVSSYNSPLHF. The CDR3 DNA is TGTGCCAGCAGCTTAACCGTGAGCTCCTATAATTCACCCCTCCACTTT.

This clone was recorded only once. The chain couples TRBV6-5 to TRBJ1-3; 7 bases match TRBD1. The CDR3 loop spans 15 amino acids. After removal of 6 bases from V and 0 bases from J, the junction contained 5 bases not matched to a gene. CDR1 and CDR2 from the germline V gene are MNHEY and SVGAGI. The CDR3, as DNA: TGTGCCAGCAGAACAACAGGGGACTCTGGAAACACCATATATTTT. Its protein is CASRTTGDSGNTIYF.

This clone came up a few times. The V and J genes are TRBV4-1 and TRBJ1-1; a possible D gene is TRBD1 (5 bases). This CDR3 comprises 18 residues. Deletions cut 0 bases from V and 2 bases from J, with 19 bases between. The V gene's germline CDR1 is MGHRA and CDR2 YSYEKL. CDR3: CASSQDLLSAGGNTEAFF. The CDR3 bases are TGCGCCAGCAGCCAAGATTTATTGTCGGCGGGGGGTAACACTGAAGCTTTCTTT.

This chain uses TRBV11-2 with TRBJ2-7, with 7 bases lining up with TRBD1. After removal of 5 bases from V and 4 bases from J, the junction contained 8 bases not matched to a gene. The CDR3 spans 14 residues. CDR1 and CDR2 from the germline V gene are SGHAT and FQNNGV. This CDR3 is CASSLHYRGYEQYF. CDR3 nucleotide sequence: TGTGCCAGCAGCCTACATTACAGGGGATACGAGCAGTACTTC.

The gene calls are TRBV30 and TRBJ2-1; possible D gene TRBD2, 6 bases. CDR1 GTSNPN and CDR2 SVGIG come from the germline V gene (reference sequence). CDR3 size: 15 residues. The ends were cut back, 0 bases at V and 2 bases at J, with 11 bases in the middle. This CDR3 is CAWSVPGGAYNEQFF. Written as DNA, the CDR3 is TGTGCCTGGAGTGTACCCGGGGGAGCCTACAATGAGCAGTTCTTC.

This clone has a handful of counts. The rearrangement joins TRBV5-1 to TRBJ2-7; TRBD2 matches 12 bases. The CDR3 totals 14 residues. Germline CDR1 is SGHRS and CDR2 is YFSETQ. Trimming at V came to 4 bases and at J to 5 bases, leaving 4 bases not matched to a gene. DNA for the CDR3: TGCGCCAGCAGCCGACTAGCGGGAGAACACGAGCAGTACTTC. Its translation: CASSRLAGEHEQYF.

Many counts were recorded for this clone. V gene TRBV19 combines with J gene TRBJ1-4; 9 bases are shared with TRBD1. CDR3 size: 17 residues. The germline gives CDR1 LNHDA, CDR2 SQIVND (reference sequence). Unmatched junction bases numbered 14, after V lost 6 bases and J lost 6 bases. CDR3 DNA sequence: TGTGCCAGTAGCTCGTCCCGGGACAGGGTTGGGGATGAAAAACTGTTTTTT. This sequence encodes CASSSSRDRVGDEKLFF.

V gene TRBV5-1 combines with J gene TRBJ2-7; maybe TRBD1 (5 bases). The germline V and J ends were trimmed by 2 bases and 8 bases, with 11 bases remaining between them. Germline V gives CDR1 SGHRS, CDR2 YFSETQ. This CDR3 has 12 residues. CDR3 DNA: TGCGCCAGCAGCTTTAAAGGGGATCAGCAGTACTTC. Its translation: CASSFKGDQQYF.

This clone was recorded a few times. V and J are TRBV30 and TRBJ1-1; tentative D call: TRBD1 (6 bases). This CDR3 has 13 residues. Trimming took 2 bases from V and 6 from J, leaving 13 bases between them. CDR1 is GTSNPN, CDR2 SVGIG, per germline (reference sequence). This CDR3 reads CAWSPVRGSEAFF. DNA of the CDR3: TGTGCCTGGAGTCCAGTCAGGGGTTCTGAAGCTTTCTTT.

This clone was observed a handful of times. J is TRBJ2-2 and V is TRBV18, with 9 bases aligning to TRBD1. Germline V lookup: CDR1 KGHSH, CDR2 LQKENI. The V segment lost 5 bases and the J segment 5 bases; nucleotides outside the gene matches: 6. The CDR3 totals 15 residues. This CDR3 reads CASSSTGGETGELFF. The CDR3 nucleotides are TGTGCCAGCTCATCGACAGGGGGTGAAACCGGGGAGCTGTTTTTT.

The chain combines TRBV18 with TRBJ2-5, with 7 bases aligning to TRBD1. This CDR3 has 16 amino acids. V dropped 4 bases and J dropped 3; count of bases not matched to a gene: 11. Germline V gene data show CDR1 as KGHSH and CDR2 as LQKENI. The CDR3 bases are TGTGCCAGCTCACTAGGGGCCGGGACAGCGAAAGAGACCCAGTACTTC. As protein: CASSLGAGTAKETQYF.

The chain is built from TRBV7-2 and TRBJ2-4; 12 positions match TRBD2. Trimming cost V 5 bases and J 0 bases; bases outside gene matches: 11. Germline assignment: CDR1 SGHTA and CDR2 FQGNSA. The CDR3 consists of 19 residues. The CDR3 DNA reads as TGTGCCAGCAGCCCCCGGACTAGCGGGGACTCCTTAGCCAAAAACATTCAGTACTTC. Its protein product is CASSPRTSGDSLAKNIQYF.

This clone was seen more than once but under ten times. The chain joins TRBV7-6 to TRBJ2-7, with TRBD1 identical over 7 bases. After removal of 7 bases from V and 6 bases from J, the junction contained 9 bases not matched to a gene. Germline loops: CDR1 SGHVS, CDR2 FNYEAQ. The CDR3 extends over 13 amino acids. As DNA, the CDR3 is TGTGCCAGCATACAGGGGCAAGTCGGCGAGCAGTACTTC. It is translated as CASIQGQVGEQYF.

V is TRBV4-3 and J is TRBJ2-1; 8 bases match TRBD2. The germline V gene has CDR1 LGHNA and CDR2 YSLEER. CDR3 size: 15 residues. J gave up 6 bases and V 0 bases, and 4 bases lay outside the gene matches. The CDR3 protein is CASSQEREGLNEQFF. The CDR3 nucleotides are TGCGCCAGCAGCCAAGAACGGGAGGGCCTCAATGAGCAGTTCTTC.

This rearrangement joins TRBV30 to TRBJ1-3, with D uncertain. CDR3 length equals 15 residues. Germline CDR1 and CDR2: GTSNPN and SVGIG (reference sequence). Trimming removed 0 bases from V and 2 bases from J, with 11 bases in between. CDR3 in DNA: TGTGCCTGGAGTGTACGTGTGGGCACTGGAAACACCATATATTTT. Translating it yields CAWSVRVGTGNTIYF.

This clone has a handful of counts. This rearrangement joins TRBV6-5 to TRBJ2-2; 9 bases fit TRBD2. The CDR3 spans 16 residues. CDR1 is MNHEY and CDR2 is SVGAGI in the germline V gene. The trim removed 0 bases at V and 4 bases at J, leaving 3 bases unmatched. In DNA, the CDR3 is TGTGCCAGCAGTTACTCGGCGGGGGGGAGCACCGGGGAGCTGTTTTTT. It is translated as CASSYSAGGSTGELFF.